These 15 T cell receptor beta chains came from one sample sequenced in a study of shared clonotypes between healthy human individuals. This table comes from immunoSEQ multiplex PCR, and its TCRdb copy is limited to in-frame clones, with some not included. The table shows fewer than 600,000 clones, with less than 85% occurring only once. The specimen was PBMCs. The receptors were sampled from a middle-aged woman in good health. Some clones in this sample may be carry-over from other donors' samples.

The V call is TRBV14, the J call TRBJ2-1; D gene ambiguous. Germline assignment: CDR1 SGHDN and CDR2 FVKESK. Trimming stripped 2 bases from V and 5 bases from J, with 10 bases between. The CDR3 runs 14 residues. Here the CDR3 DNA reads TGTGCCAGCAGCCAAAACCCGTTTGACAATGAGCAGTTCTTC. This gives the protein CASSQNPFDNEQFF.

The chain uses TRBV7-8 and TRBJ1-5; D is unresolved. Germline CDR1 and CDR2: SGHVS and FQNEAQ. Trimming pared 5 bases from V and 0 bases from J, leaving 14 bases between. The length of the CDR3 is 16 residues. CDR3 DNA: TGTGCCAGCAGCGCACGCCGGGCCGATAGCAATCAGCCCCAGCATTTT. Protein: CASSARRADSNQPQHF.

The chain couples TRBV7-2 to TRBJ2-3; D remains unclear. V was cut by 5 bases and J by 9 bases, with 15 bases left in between. This CDR3 contains 13 residues. Germline CDR1 is SGHTA and CDR2 is FQGNSA. CDR3 in amino acids: CASSLGLHGTQYF. The CDR3 DNA reads TGTGCCAGCAGCCTTGGCCTCCACGGAACGCAGTATTTT. The full variable domain, its missing parts supplied by reference TRBV7-2 and TRBJ2-3, is GAGVSQSPSNKVTEKGKDVELRCDPISGHTALYWYRQSLGQGLEFLIYFQGNSAPDKSGLPSDRFSAERTGGSVSTLTIQRTQQEDSAVYLCASSLGLHGTQYFGPGTRLTVL.

This clone was observed at least ten times. The chain combines TRBV5-5 with TRBJ1-1; a weak D match, TRBD1 (5 bases). Germline CDR1 SGHKS, CDR2 YYEKEE (reference sequence). CDR3 length: 14 residues. V was trimmed by 4 bases and J by 7 bases, leaving 17 bases between them. CDR3 region: CASSLGVFSSEAFF. The CDR3 DNA reads TGTGCCAGCAGCCTGGGGGTCTTTTCAAGTGAAGCTTTCTTT.

The V call is TRBV27, the J call TRBJ2-3, with D possibly TRBD1 on 6 matching bases. Trimming took off 2 bases at V and 0 bases at J, with 12 bases between the two ends. The CDR3 is made up of 16 amino acids. Germline V lookup: CDR1 MNHEY, CDR2 SMNVEV (reference sequence). The CDR3 nucleotides read TGTGCCAGCAGTTTAAGTTGGGGGCTGAGCACAGATACGCAGTATTTT. It encodes CASSLSWGLSTDTQYF.

This chain joins TRBV2 and TRBJ2-4; D not certain. Germline V lookup: CDR1 SNHLY, CDR2 FYNNEI. Trimming left V 5 bases short and J 7 bases short, with 12 bases between. This CDR3 has 13 residues. The CDR3 DNA is TGTGCCAGCAGTATAGACCCGGCGAACATTCAGTACTTC. Its protein product is CASSIDPANIQYF.

This clone was observed once. The rearrangement uses TRBV9 and TRBJ2-3; D gene unclear. The CDR3 extends over 16 amino acids. V lost 3 bases and J 0 bases, leaving 14 bases between the germline ends. Germline V CDR1 and CDR2: SGDLS, YYNGEE. The CDR3 sequence: CASSALGAPSTDTQYF. In DNA, the CDR3 is TGTGCCAGCAGCGCTCTTGGAGCGCCTAGCACAGATACGCAGTATTTT.

The gene calls are TRBV6-5 and TRBJ1-4; TRBD1 might be the D (6 bases). Germline CDR1 MNHEY, CDR2 SVGAGI. Trimming cost V 6 bases and J 0 bases, with 11 bases left between them. The CDR3 loop spans 15 amino acids. CDR3 nucleotides: TGTGCCAGCAGCCCGGGGGCAGCAACTAATGAAAAACTGTTTTTT. Encoded protein: CASSPGAATNEKLFF.

The genes are TRBV29-1 and TRBJ1-4, with 7 nucleotides matching TRBD1. Looked up from germline, CDR1 is SQVTM and CDR2 is ANQGSEA. CDR3 size: 13 residues. The trim removed 7 bases at V and 4 bases at J, leaving 6 bases unmatched. The CDR3: CSAPRDSNEKLFF. The CDR3 coding sequence is TGCAGCGCCCCCCGGGACAGTAATGAAAAACTGTTTTTT.

This clone has more than one count but fewer than ten. J is TRBJ2-7 and V is TRBV30; 8 nucleotides align to TRBD2. V lost 1 base to trimming and J lost 0 bases; unmatched junction nucleotides: 2. This CDR3 comprises 14 residues. Germline V gives CDR1 GTSNPN, CDR2 SVGIG (reference sequence). For the CDR3, the DNA is TGTGCCTGGAGTGGCGGGGGGAGCTCCTACGAGCAGTACTTC. It yields the protein CAWSGGGSSYEQYF.

This clone was counted ten times or more. The J gene is TRBJ2-3, the V gene TRBV27, with TRBD2 matching over 10 bases. J gave up 4 bases and V 5 bases, and 6 bases lay outside the gene matches. CDR1 and CDR2 (germline): MNHEY, SMNVEV (reference sequence). The CDR3 length is 15 residues. In DNA form, the CDR3 reads TGTGCCAGCAGTAGCGGGACTAGCGCGGCAGATACGCAGTATTTT. Translated: CASSSGTSAADTQYF.

The chain combines TRBV7-2 with TRBJ2-4; 7 bases match TRBD1. V shed 1 base and J 5 bases; nucleotides not matched to a gene: 17. Per the germline V gene, CDR1 is SGHTA and CDR2 is FQGNSA. The CDR3 is 19 residues long. Here the CDR3 DNA reads TGTGCCAGCAGCTTAGTAGCCAGGGGGTCACCGGGACAACAAAACATTCAGTACTTC. It specifies CASSLVARGSPGQQNIQYF.

In its sample, this clone was seen many times. V is TRBV5-4 and J is TRBJ2-2; no firm D call. Germline values: CDR1 SGHNT, CDR2 YYREEE (reference sequence). V was cut by 1 base and J by 3 bases, with 7 bases left in between. The CDR3 covers 14 residues. The CDR3 reads CASSLKGHTGELFF. The CDR3 DNA reads TGTGCCAGCAGCTTGAAAGGGCACACCGGGGAGCTGTTTTTT.

J is TRBJ2-1 and V is TRBV30; 7 bases fit TRBD2. Germline CDR1 and CDR2: GTSNPN and SVGIG (reference sequence). The CDR3 runs 13 residues. Unmatched junction bases numbered 8, after V lost 4 bases and J lost 8 bases. CDR3 nucleotide sequence: TGTGCCTGGAAAGGGCGGGAGCGGGATGAGCAGTTCTTC. It specifies CAWKGRERDEQFF.

The sample holds one count of this clone. This chain joins TRBV9 and TRBJ2-1; TRBD1 aligns across 11 bases. CDR1 SGDLS and CDR2 YYNGEE come from the germline V gene. With V trimmed by 0 bases and J by 8 bases, 10 bases remained unmatched. The length of the CDR3 is 17 residues. The CDR3 DNA sequence: TGTGCCAGCAGCGTAGCTGTGGGGACAGGGGGGTTTGATGAGCAGTTCTTC. Its translation: CASSVAVGTGGFDEQFF. Full variable domain (remainder filled in from reference TRBV9 and TRBJ2-1): DSGVTQTPKHLITATGQRVTLRCSPRSGDLSVYWYQQSLDQGLQFLIQYYNGEERAKGNILERFSAQQFPDLHSELNLSSLELGDSALYFCASSVAVGTGGFDEQFFGPGTRLTVL.